The 30 T cell receptor beta chains below all came from one sample that was sequenced in a study of cytomegalovirus exposure and HLA in healthy donors. Profiling relied on immunoSEQ multiplex PCR, and the TCRdb table lists in-frame clones only, not all of them. In the table there are approximately 200,000 clones, approximately 86% of which are singletons. Source material: PBMCs. The source of these receptors is a woman aged 18-29 years in good health and CMV-seronegative.

Turning to this clone: Other DNA variants within this sample encode the same CDR3. The J gene is TRBJ1-4, the V gene TRBV6-1, with 8 bases lining up with TRBD1. The germline CDR1 and CDR2 sequences are MNHNS and SASEGT. CDR3 length equals 14 residues. V dropped 1 base and J dropped 5; count of bases not matched to a gene: 0. The CDR3 bases are TGTGCCAGCAGTGAAGGACAGGGGAATGAAAAACTGTTTTTT. Its protein product is CASSEGQGNEKLFF.

The genes are TRBV5-6 and TRBJ1-3; 9 bases map to TRBD1. This CDR3 region has 14 residues. Germline loops: CDR1 SGHDT, CDR2 YYEEEE. Germline trimming cut 4 bases from V and 3 bases from J; bases unmatched to any gene: 2. CDR3 loop: CASSPTGGGNTIYF. CDR3 bases: TGTGCCAGCAGCCCGACAGGGGGTGGAAACACCATATATTTT.

The genes are TRBV7-9 and TRBJ2-7, with a tentative D call TRBD1 (6 bases). This CDR3 region has 16 residues. Germline loops: CDR1 SEHNR, CDR2 FQNEAQ (reference sequence). Trimming took 5 bases from V and 6 from J, leaving 23 bases between them. The CDR3 DNA sequence: TGTGCCAGCAGCACTACCGGGACATCTAGGACGAGCGAGCAGTACTTC. Translation: CASSTTGTSRTSEQYF. The entire variable domain, with the rest obtained from reference TRBV7-9 and TRBJ2-7, is as follows: DTGVSQNPRHKITKRGQNVTFRCDPISEHNRLYWYRQTLGQGPEFLTYFQNEAQLEKSRLLSDRFSAERPKGSFSTLEIQRTEQGDSAMYLCASSTTGTSRTSEQYFGPGTRLTVT.

The chain carries TRBV2 and TRBJ1-2; a possible D gene is TRBD1 (6 bases). Germline V gene data show CDR1 as SNHLY and CDR2 as FYNNEI. V lost 6 bases, J lost 6 bases, and 20 bases lay in between. This CDR3 region has 15 residues. This CDR3 is CASSERGRGWDGYTF. The CDR3 coding sequence is TGTGCCAGCAGCGAAAGGGGCAGGGGTTGGGATGGCTACACCTTC.

V is TRBV27 and J is TRBJ1-5, with a possible D match to TRBD1 (5 bases). The V end was cut by 2 bases, the J end by 0 bases, with 11 bases between. Germline V lookup: CDR1 MNHEY, CDR2 SMNVEV (reference sequence). This CDR3 region has 16 residues. In DNA, the CDR3 is TGTGCCAGCAGTTTAGGTCCAGGGAATAGCAATCAGCCCCAGCATTTT. It encodes CASSLGPGNSNQPQHF.

The chain has TRBV9 and TRBJ2-7, with 7 positions matching TRBD1. V was clipped by 1 base and J by 7 bases; unmatched bases: 11. Germline V gene sequence: CDR1 SGDLS, CDR2 YYNGEE. CDR3 length: 15 amino acids. Here the CDR3 DNA reads TGTGCCAGCAGCGTAAGCCCGACAGGGATGGTGGAGCAGTACTTC. It yields the protein CASSVSPTGMVEQYF.

This chain joins TRBV29-1 and TRBJ1-3; D is undetermined. V was trimmed by 3 bases and J by 8 bases, leaving 5 bases between them. The CDR3 spans 10 residues. Germline CDR1 is SQVTM and CDR2 is ANQGSEA. The CDR3 is CSVERDTIYF. The DNA for the CDR3 is TGCAGCGTTGAGCGAGACACCATATATTTT.

This clone was detected once. The chain recombines TRBV18 with TRBJ2-5, with D possibly being TRBD1 (5 bases). V was shortened by 1 base and J by 4 bases, with 10 bases between the two germline ends. This CDR3 contains 14 residues. Germline CDR1 and CDR2: KGHSH and LQKENI. The CDR3 nucleotides are TGTGCCAGCTCACCACTACAGGAAGGAGAGACCCAGTACTTC. It is translated as CASSPLQEGETQYF.

V and J are TRBV28 and TRBJ1-1, with D perhaps matching TRBD1 (6 bases). Germline-derived CDR1 and CDR2 are MDHEN and SYDVKM. The CDR3 has 15 amino acids. Trimming removed 5 bases at V and 3 bases at J, with 16 bases between. The CDR3 coding sequence is TGTGCCAGCAGTCCCCTACAGGGTTTGGACACTGAAGCTTTCTTT. Amino acid sequence: CASSPLQGLDTEAFF.

The rearrangement uses TRBV5-1 and TRBJ2-7, with D maybe TRBD2 (5 bases). Germline lookup yields CDR1 SGHRS and CDR2 YFSETQ. The CDR3 consists of 13 residues. Trimming pared 1 base from V and 4 bases from J, leaving 9 bases between. The CDR3 spells CASSLSIAYEQYF. The CDR3 DNA reads as TGCGCCAGCAGCTTGTCTATAGCGTACGAGCAGTACTTC.

This chain connects TRBV6-5 to TRBJ2-7; 7 bases match TRBD1. With 6 bases clipped from V and 2 bases from J, the junction kept 7 bases outside the gene matches. Germline V gives CDR1 MNHEY, CDR2 SVGAGI. CDR3 length equals 14 residues. CDR3 region: CASRLPGQTYEQYF. The CDR3 DNA sequence: TGTGCCAGCAGATTGCCGGGACAGACCTACGAGCAGTACTTC.

The chain carries TRBV28 and TRBJ2-7; D gene uncertain. In germline, CDR1 is MDHEN, CDR2 SYDVKM. The V end was cut by 6 bases, the J end by 0 bases, with 9 bases between. The CDR3 spans 13 residues. CDR3 sequence: CASRPTTSYEQYF. DNA for the CDR3: TGTGCCAGCAGACCCACTACCTCCTACGAGCAGTACTTC.

The chain couples TRBV7-9 to TRBJ2-3; TRBD2 agrees at 7 bases. V lost 2 bases to trimming and J lost 2 bases; unmatched junction nucleotides: 4. Germline CDR1 reads SEHNR; CDR2 reads FQNEAQ (reference sequence). The CDR3 sequence is 15 residues long. CDR3 protein: CASSLMGLPTDTQYF. CDR3 bases: TGTGCCAGCAGCTTAATGGGACTACCCACAGATACGCAGTATTTT.

The V call is TRBV2, the J call TRBJ2-4, with 8 bases aligning to TRBD1. CDR3 size: 17 residues. Germline-derived CDR1 and CDR2 are SNHLY and FYNNEI. V lost 1 base to trimming and J lost 0 bases; unmatched junction nucleotides: 5. CDR3 sequence: CASSEVGTGLAKNIQYF. DNA for the CDR3: TGTGCCAGCAGTGAAGTGGGGACAGGACTAGCCAAAAACATTCAGTACTTC.

Remarks on this clone: The sample has other DNA sequences that encode this CDR3 too. V is TRBV5-6 and J is TRBJ2-7; 14 bases align to TRBD2. With V trimmed by 3 bases and J by 6 bases, 2 bases remained unmatched. Looked up from germline, CDR1 is SGHDT and CDR2 is YYEEEE. The CDR3 extends over 14 amino acids. CDR3 nucleotide sequence: TGTGCCAGCAGCTGGGGACTAGCGGGAGTCGAGCAGTACTTC. The encoded protein is CASSWGLAGVEQYF.

The chain's CDR3 is CASSQRISTDTQYF. The CDR3 DNA reads as TGTGCCAGTAGTCAGCGGATTAGCACAGATACGCAGTATTTT. This rearrangement joins TRBV19 to TRBJ2-3, with D maybe TRBD2 (5 bases). The V gene's germline CDR1 is LNHDA and CDR2 SQIVND (reference sequence). This CDR3 comprises 14 residues. V lost 5 bases, J lost 0 bases, and 9 bases lay in between.

The J gene is TRBJ2-7, the V gene TRBV6-5; no clear D gene. Deletions cut 8 bases from V and 5 bases from J, with 10 bases between. Germline CDR1 reads MNHEY; CDR2 reads SVGAGI. The CDR3 is made up of 11 amino acids. The DNA of the CDR3 is TGTGCCAGCGGCAGAACCCACGAGCAGTACTTC. Amino acid sequence: CASGRTHEQYF.

This chain connects TRBV2 to TRBJ2-2, with TRBD2 identical over 12 bases. V shed 6 bases, J shed 0 bases, and the junction held 5 bases outside the gene matches. The CDR3 sequence is 17 residues long. In germline, CDR1 is SNHLY, CDR2 FYNNEI. As DNA, the CDR3 is TGTGCCAGCAGGAGACTAGCGGGAGCAACGAACACCGGGGAGCTGTTTTTT. Translating it yields CASRRLAGATNTGELFF.

This chain links TRBV11-2 with TRBJ2-2; a weak D match, TRBD2 (7 bases). The CDR3 length is 15 residues. Deletions cut 6 bases from V and 3 bases from J, with 14 bases between. Germline V gene data show CDR1 as SGHAT and CDR2 as FQNNGV. The CDR3 sequence is CASSSTGRDTGELFF. The CDR3 DNA sequence: TGTGCCAGCAGTTCCACAGGGAGGGACACCGGGGAGCTGTTTTTT. Supplemented by reference TRBV11-2 and TRBJ2-2, the full variable domain reads EAGVAQSPRYKIIEKRQSVAFWCNPISGHATLYWYQQILGQGPKLLIQFQNNGVVDDSQLPKDRFSAERLKGVDSTLKIQPAKLEDSAVYLCASSSTGRDTGELFFGEGSRLTVL.

This clone has just a few counts. The chain has TRBV4-1 and TRBJ2-1, with D hard to call. Per germline, CDR1 MGHRA and CDR2 YSYEKL. Trimming took 4 bases from V and 0 from J, leaving 10 bases between them. The length of the CDR3 is 15 residues. The CDR3, as DNA: TGCGCCAGCAGCCCCACGGAGAGCTCCTACAATGAGCAGTTCTTC. Translation gives CASSPTESSYNEQFF.

The V call is TRBV5-1, the J call TRBJ1-3; D remains ambiguous. Germline CDR1 reads SGHRS; CDR2 reads YFSETQ. The CDR3 contains 17 residues. V shed 0 bases and J shed 0 bases, with 13 bases lying between them. In DNA form, the CDR3 reads TGCGCCAGCAGCTTGGTCCCAGGAGGGAACTCTGGAAACACCATATATTTT. As protein: CASSLVPGGNSGNTIYF. Complete variable domain (other parts from reference TRBV5-1 and TRBJ1-3): KAGVTQTPRYLIKTRGQQVTLSCSPISGHRSVSWYQQTPGQGLQFLFEYFSETQRNKGNFPGRFSGRQFSNSRSEMNVSTLELGDSALYLCASSLVPGGNSGNTIYFGEGSWLTVV.

The chain is built from TRBV6-5 and TRBJ1-2; 7 nucleotides agree with TRBD1. Looked up from germline, CDR1 is MNHEY and CDR2 is SVGAGI. This CDR3 has 13 amino acids. V lost 4 bases, J lost 4 bases, and 3 bases stayed unmatched. The CDR3: CASSSQGRYGYTF. As DNA, the CDR3 is TGTGCCAGCAGTTCACAGGGGCGCTATGGCTACACCTTC.

Written as DNA, the CDR3 is TGTGCCAGCAGCTTGACAGGGGTTTTCACTGAAGCTTTCTTT. This translates into CASSLTGVFTEAFF. This chain joins TRBV5-6 and TRBJ1-1; 7 bases fit TRBD1. The CDR3 contains 14 residues. The germline CDR1 and CDR2 sequences are SGHDT and YYEEEE. Trimming removed 1 base from V and 4 bases from J; junction bases left unmatched: 4.

The J gene is TRBJ2-1, the V gene TRBV6-1; 7 nucleotides agree with TRBD2. V shed 1 base, J shed 6 bases, and the junction held 6 bases outside the gene matches. The CDR3 loop spans 15 amino acids. Germline CDR1 reads MNHNS; CDR2 reads SASEGT. CDR3 sequence reads: CASSEGTSDSNEQFF. The CDR3 region has the DNA TGTGCCAGCAGTGAAGGAACTAGCGATTCCAATGAGCAGTTCTTC.

The table lists this clone with a few counts. The chain combines TRBV2 with TRBJ1-3; 7 bases are shared with TRBD1. The germline V gene encodes CDR1 SNHLY and CDR2 FYNNEI. V dropped 3 bases and J dropped 0; count of bases not matched to a gene: 5. CDR3 length equals 16 residues. The CDR3 DNA sequence: TGTGCCAGCAGTGAGGGGACAGAGCTCTCTGGAAACACCATATATTTT. Its protein is CASSEGTELSGNTIYF.

This chain uses TRBV4-1 with TRBJ2-3; 8 nucleotides match TRBD2. The CDR3 length is 17 residues. The germline CDR1 and CDR2 sequences are MGHRA and YSYEKL. Germline trimming cut 0 bases from V and 0 bases from J; bases unmatched to any gene: 5. The CDR3 nucleotides are TGCGCCAGCAGCCAAGAGTCAAGCGGGGGTAGCACAGATACGCAGTATTTT. This translates into CASSQESSGGSTDTQYF.

The V gene is TRBV27, the J gene TRBJ2-1; 7 bases map to TRBD1. V lost 5 bases to trimming and J lost 0 bases; unmatched junction nucleotides: 7. There are 16 residues in the CDR3. CDR1 and CDR2 from the germline V gene are MNHEY and SMNVEV (reference sequence). The CDR3 nucleotides are TGTGCCAGCAGTGTCGGGACAGTTTCCTCCTACAATGAGCAGTTCTTC. Translating gives CASSVGTVSSYNEQFF.

The genes are TRBV2 and TRBJ2-3; D not resolved. V dropped 8 bases and J dropped 2 bases, with 5 bases sitting between them. Germline lookup yields CDR1 SNHLY and CDR2 FYNNEI. This CDR3 has 11 residues. CDR3 DNA: TGTGCCAGCGCGATCACAGATACGCAGTATTTT. Translated: CASAITDTQYF.

This clone was counted once. The J gene is TRBJ1-1, the V gene TRBV30; tentatively, D is TRBD1 (5 bases). The CDR3 loop spans 11 amino acids. V dropped 7 bases and J dropped 10 bases, with 16 bases sitting between them. Germline CDR1 GTSNPN, CDR2 SVGIG (reference sequence). This CDR3 is CASHQVRGAFF. The CDR3 DNA sequence: TGTGCCTCCCATCAGGTTAGGGGAGCTTTCTTT. Combining the CDR3 with reference TRBV30 and TRBJ1-1 gives the whole variable domain SQTIHQWPATLVQPVGSPLSLECTVEGTSNPNLYWYRQAAGRGLQLLFYSVGIGQISSEVPQNLSASRPQDRQFILSSKKLLLSDSGFYLCASHQVRGAFFGQGTRLTVV.

In this sample, this clone turned up once. The genes are TRBV19 and TRBJ1-5; D is unclear. Germline V gene sequence: CDR1 LNHDA, CDR2 SQIVND (reference sequence). CDR3 length equals 15 residues. V lost 5 bases and J 2 bases, leaving 13 bases between the germline ends. CDR3 DNA sequence: TGTGCCAGTAGTCCCCAAAGCCGTGGCAATCAGCCCCAGCATTTT. Translation gives CASSPQSRGNQPQHF. Drawing the rest from reference TRBV19 and TRBJ1-5, the complete variable domain is DGGITQSPKYLFRKEGQNVTLSCEQNLNHDAMYWYRQDPGQGLRLIYYSQIVNDFQKGDIAEGYSVSREKKESFPLTVTSAQKNPTAFYLCASSPQSRGNQPQHFGDGTRLSIL.